The source of this T cell receptor (beta chain) is a study of graft-versus-host responses after intestinal transplantation. In the study overall: Each of the recipients got a multivisceral, liver-intestinal, or isolated intestinal transplant.

The germline CDR1 and CDR2 sequences are SGHTA and FQGNSA. Trimming removed 5 bases at V and 9 bases at J, with 17 bases between. The CDR3 contains 14 residues. Study-level results: Recipient-marrow GvH clones were detected, some having first appeared in ileum or blood. Declines in HvG clones occurring early post-transplant were associated with peak circulating GvH clone levels.

Clones were sequenced by immunoSEQ multiplex PCR, and TCRdb holds only the in-frame ones, with some missing. The sample lists some 13,000 clones; roughly two fifths were seen once. This chain joins TRBV7-2 and TRBJ2-1, with a tentative D call TRBD2 (7 bases). The sample consisted of alloreactive CD4+ T cells from a mixed lymphocyte reaction culture, taken before intestinal transplant. Subset meaning: CFSE-low proliferating T cells sorted from approximately six-day pre-transplant mixed lymphocyte reaction (GvH or HvG direction). The TCR was taken from a human patient who received an intestinal transplant. The DNA of the CDR3 is TGTGCCAGCAGCCGGAGAGGGGGGGAAAGTGAGCAGTTCTTC. It codes for CASSRRGGESEQFF.